This T cell receptor beta chain stems from a study of blood T cell repertoires in COVID-19. Assay used: immunoSEQ multiplex PCR; TCRdb lists only in-frame clones, some missing. The repertoire holds around 250,000 clones, with 85% to 90% as singletons. Each exposed participant met a COVID-19 case in the 2 weeks preceding study entry. V was clipped by 4 bases and J by 8 bases; unmatched bases: 7. CDR1 and CDR2 from the germline V gene are SGHTA and FQGNSA. This CDR3 contains 13 residues. This receptor was identified in a man over 45 who had been exposed to COVID-19. The chain couples TRBV7-2 to TRBJ1-2, with 7 bases fitting TRBD1. Sequenced material: PBMCs or T cells enriched from blood (not recorded which). The CDR3 reads CASSSGQLGGYTF. CDR3 bases: TGTGCCAGCAGCTCGGGACAGCTGGGAGGCTACACCTTC.